This passage covers 7 T cell receptor beta chains from one sample sequenced in a study of high-grade serous ovarian cancer treatment subgroups. Tumor samples were taken before definitive surgery or chemotherapy. Sequenced by immunoSEQ multiplex PCR; TCRdb stores in-frame clones only, minus some. The repertoire has about 11,000 clones, around 86% of them found once; the top ten carry approximately 6.3%. Sequencing input: tumor tissue. The receptors shown here come from a human donor with high-grade serous ovarian cancer.

The chain recombines TRBV19 with TRBJ2-7; TRBD2 aligns across 14 bases. Germline loops: CDR1 LNHDA, CDR2 SQIVND (reference sequence). CDR3 length equals 16 residues. Trimming cost V 5 bases and J 4 bases; bases outside gene matches: 7. CDR3 loop: CASSPGLAGEGYEQYF. CDR3 nucleotide sequence: TGTGCCAGTAGTCCGGGACTAGCGGGAGAGGGGTACGAGCAGTACTTC. The full variable domain, its missing parts supplied by reference TRBV19 and TRBJ2-7, is DGGITQSPKYLFRKEGQNVTLSCEQNLNHDAMYWYRQDPGQGLRLIYYSQIVNDFQKGDIAEGYSVSREKKESFPLTVTSAQKNPTAFYLCASSPGLAGEGYEQYFGPGTRLTVT.

This clone appeared a single time. This rearrangement joins TRBV5-4 to TRBJ2-1; D uncertain. The germline V gene encodes CDR1 SGHNT and CDR2 YYREEE (reference sequence). This CDR3 comprises 12 residues. V lost 0 bases and J 6 bases, leaving 4 bases between the germline ends. This chain's CDR3 is CASSLDSNEQFF. DNA for the CDR3: TGTGCCAGCAGCTTGGACAGCAATGAGCAGTTCTTC.

J is TRBJ1-4 and V is TRBV6-5, with D possibly matching TRBD1 (5 bases). Germline loops: CDR1 MNHEY, CDR2 SVGAGI. The CDR3 has 15 amino acids. Trimming left V 4 bases short and J 7 bases short, with 16 bases between. CDR3 in DNA: TGTGCCAGCAGTTCGCCGGGACTGTGGGGTGAAAAACTGTTTTTT. Protein product: CASSSPGLWGEKLFF.

The chain carries TRBV30 and TRBJ2-3; 10 bases align to TRBD2. The CDR3 sequence is 15 residues long. The V gene end was trimmed by 2 bases and the J gene end by 0 bases; junction bases not matched to a gene: 2. From germline, CDR1 is GTSNPN and CDR2 SVGIG (reference sequence). The CDR3 DNA reads TGTGCCTGGAGTCCGACTAGCGGGAGCACAGATACGCAGTATTTT. Protein product: CAWSPTSGSTDTQYF.

The chain carries TRBV9 and TRBJ2-5; D gene ambiguous. Germline V CDR1 and CDR2: SGDLS, YYNGEE. V lost 0 bases and J lost 5, with 17 bases in between. The CDR3 extends over 16 amino acids. The CDR3 nucleotides read TGTGCCAGCAGCGTAGCTGTAAACGGCGCCGGGGAGACCCAGTACTTC. Translating it yields CASSVAVNGAGETQYF.

The CDR3 is CASKGDSGTRFYNEQFF. In DNA, the CDR3 is TGTGCCAGCAAAGGGGATAGCGGGACCAGGTTTTACAATGAGCAGTTCTTC. This sequence joins TRBV27 and TRBJ2-1, with 8 bases fitting TRBD2. The germline V gene encodes CDR1 MNHEY and CDR2 SMNVEV (reference sequence). The J segment lost 4 bases and the V segment lost 7 bases, leaving 15 bases of the junction unmatched. The CDR3 is 17 residues long.

This chain links TRBV11-2 with TRBJ1-1, with no clear D. Germline V gives CDR1 SGHAT, CDR2 FQNNGV. The V and J ends lost 5 bases and 11 bases respectively, with 18 bases between them. The CDR3 runs to 13 residues. In DNA, the CDR3 is TGTGCCAGCAGCCGAATGCCTGACCATGTCGCTTTCTTT. This sequence encodes CASSRMPDHVAFF.